This TCR beta chain emerged from a study of blood T cell repertoires in COVID-19. Study context: Italy, Spain and the United States were the sources of the convalescent and acute COVID-19 samples.

In the authors' methods: The assay estimated nucleated cells by amplifying reference gene primers. Profiled with immunoSEQ multiplex PCR; TCRdb holds only in-frame clones, not every one. V and J calls and clone size are those listed in that table; D and trimming were worked out from the DNA. The sample holds tens of thousands of clones, roughly 84% seen once. The CDR3 sequence is 12 residues long. Trimming stripped 5 bases from V and 5 bases from J, with 9 bases between. In germline, CDR1 is MNHEY, CDR2 SVGAGI. The sequence was obtained from a man older than 75 with active COVID-19. Sample: peripheral blood. This chain connects TRBV6-5 to TRBJ2-5; possibly TRBD1 for D (6 bases). DNA of the CDR3: TGTGCCAGCAGTACAGGGATTGAGACCCAGTACTTC. Its protein is CASSTGIETQYF.